The 13 T cell receptor beta chains listed next were all sequenced from one sample in a study of OX40 agonist ivuxolimab in advanced cancers. Assay: immunoSEQ multiplex PCR; the TCRdb copy retains only in-frame clones and omits some. This sample carries about 16,000 clones, roughly 86% of them seen once, and the ten largest clones take approximately 0.7%. Sequencing was performed on CD4+ or CD8+ T cells sorted from blood, taken in a trial of the OX40 agonist ivuxolimab. The receptor source for this set is an adult with an advanced solid tumor such as melanoma, head and neck, liver or kidney cancer.

This sequence joins TRBV5-1 and TRBJ1-1; possible D gene TRBD1, 5 bases. The CDR3 has 15 residues. Between the trimmed V and J ends, which lost 0 bases and 1 base, there was a span of 10 bases. Germline lookup yields CDR1 SGHRS and CDR2 YFSETQ. This CDR3 reads CASSLETGRNTEAFF. The CDR3 nucleotides read TGCGCCAGCAGCTTGGAGACGGGACGGAACACTGAAGCTTTCTTT.

The chain has TRBV5-4 and TRBJ2-5; D not certain. The V gene lost 1 base and the J gene lost 3 bases, with 7 bases spanning the gap. Germline CDR1 SGHNT, CDR2 YYREEE (reference sequence). The length of the CDR3 is 13 residues. CDR3 region: CASSLWVEETQYF. The CDR3 nucleotides read TGTGCCAGCAGCTTGTGGGTAGAAGAGACCCAGTACTTC.

The rearrangement uses TRBV5-4 and TRBJ1-1; TRBD1 is a possible D gene (6 bases). Germline V gives CDR1 SGHNT, CDR2 YYREEE (reference sequence). V was cut by 6 bases and J by 5 bases, with 17 bases left in between. The CDR3 is 14 amino acids. As DNA, the CDR3 is TGTGCCAGCAACTCCAGGGGCCCGGGGACTGAAGCTTTCTTT. It translates to CASNSRGPGTEAFF.

The chain combines TRBV4-1 with TRBJ2-7; the D is unclear. The germline CDR1 and CDR2 sequences are MGHRA and YSYEKL. The CDR3 consists of 14 residues. Trimming shortened V by 0 bases and J by 6 bases, and 12 bases separated the two germline ends. CDR3 sequence (DNA): TGCGCCAGCAGCCAAGAATTACTCATCGGCGAGCAGTACTTC. Amino acids: CASSQELLIGEQYF.

The CDR3 DNA reads TGTGCCAGCAGTTACCAATTGGACAGCCCGCCCCAGCATTTT. It codes for CASSYQLDSPPQHF. V is TRBV6-6 and J is TRBJ1-5; the D gene is possibly TRBD1 (6 bases). Per germline, CDR1 MNHNY and CDR2 SVGAGI (reference sequence). There are 14 residues in the CDR3. V was clipped by 2 bases and J by 9 bases, with 14 bases between them.

This sequence joins TRBV27 and TRBJ2-5, with 7 bases that match TRBD1. This CDR3 region has 15 residues. After removal of 6 bases from V and 1 base from J, the junction contained 8 bases not matched to a gene. The germline gives CDR1 MNHEY, CDR2 SMNVEV (reference sequence). The CDR3 coding sequence is TGTGCCAGCAGCAGGTCCGGGACAGCCCAAGAGACCCAGTACTTC. This codes for CASSRSGTAQETQYF.

The chain is built from TRBV18 and TRBJ2-2; a weak D match, TRBD1 (5 bases). The CDR3 runs to 16 residues. The V gene lost 0 bases and the J gene lost 0 bases, with 8 bases spanning the gap. Germline CDR1 KGHSH, CDR2 LQKENI. The CDR3 here is CASSPPQGSNTGELFF. CDR3 DNA: TGTGCCAGCTCACCACCGCAGGGATCGAACACCGGGGAGCTGTTTTTT.

About this clone: The sample has other DNA sequences that encode this CDR3 too. The chain recombines TRBV6-5 with TRBJ2-7; 8 positions match TRBD1. J was trimmed by 6 bases and V by 4 bases; bases with no gene match: 8. CDR1 is MNHEY and CDR2 is SVGAGI in the germline V gene. This CDR3 spans 14 amino acids. The CDR3 region is CASSLDRAVGEQYF. The CDR3 bases are TGTGCCAGCAGTTTGGACAGGGCAGTGGGCGAGCAGTACTTC.

V gene TRBV6-5 combines with J gene TRBJ2-7; 7 nucleotides line up with TRBD1. The CDR3 has 12 amino acids. In germline, CDR1 is MNHEY, CDR2 SVGAGI. V lost 8 bases, J lost 2 bases, and 3 bases stayed unmatched. Here the CDR3 reads CASRDRAYEQYF. The CDR3 nucleotides are TGTGCCAGCCGGGACAGAGCCTACGAGCAGTACTTC.

J is TRBJ2-1 and V is TRBV2; D possibly corresponds to TRBD2 (5 bases). CDR1 and CDR2 from the germline V gene are SNHLY and FYNNEI. V was cut by 10 bases and J by 0 bases, with 13 bases left in between. The CDR3 has 14 residues. CDR3 amino acids: CATLVGSSYNEQFF. Here the CDR3 DNA reads TGTGCCACTCTCGTGGGGAGCTCCTACAATGAGCAGTTCTTC.

V and J are TRBV7-2 and TRBJ1-4, with a tentative D call TRBD1 (6 bases). CDR3 length equals 13 residues. Germline values: CDR1 SGHTA, CDR2 FQGNSA. The germline V and J ends were trimmed by 5 bases and 8 bases, with 12 bases remaining between them. In DNA, the CDR3 is TGTGCCAGCAGCACCAGGGGATCCGAAAAACTGTTTTTT. Translated, it gives CASSTRGSEKLFF.

The table lists this clone with a count of one. This CDR3 is CASSTLQTRVGDIQYF. DNA for the CDR3: TGTGCCAGTAGTACACTCCAAACCCGGGTAGGGGACATTCAGTACTTC. The gene calls are TRBV19 and TRBJ2-4; TRBD1 might be the D (5 bases). Germline-derived CDR1 and CDR2 are LNHDA and SQIVND (reference sequence). This CDR3 contains 16 residues. V lost 4 bases to trimming and J lost 8 bases, with 21 bases between them.

The V gene is TRBV6-6, the J gene TRBJ1-3; the D gene is possibly TRBD1 (5 bases). The ends were cut back, 6 bases at V and 0 bases at J, with 12 bases in the middle. CDR1 is MNHNY and CDR2 is SVGAGI in the germline V gene (reference sequence). The CDR3 spans 15 residues. The CDR3 loop is CASRRDSVSGNTIYF. The CDR3 bases are TGTGCCAGCAGAAGAGACAGCGTCTCTGGAAACACCATATATTTT.